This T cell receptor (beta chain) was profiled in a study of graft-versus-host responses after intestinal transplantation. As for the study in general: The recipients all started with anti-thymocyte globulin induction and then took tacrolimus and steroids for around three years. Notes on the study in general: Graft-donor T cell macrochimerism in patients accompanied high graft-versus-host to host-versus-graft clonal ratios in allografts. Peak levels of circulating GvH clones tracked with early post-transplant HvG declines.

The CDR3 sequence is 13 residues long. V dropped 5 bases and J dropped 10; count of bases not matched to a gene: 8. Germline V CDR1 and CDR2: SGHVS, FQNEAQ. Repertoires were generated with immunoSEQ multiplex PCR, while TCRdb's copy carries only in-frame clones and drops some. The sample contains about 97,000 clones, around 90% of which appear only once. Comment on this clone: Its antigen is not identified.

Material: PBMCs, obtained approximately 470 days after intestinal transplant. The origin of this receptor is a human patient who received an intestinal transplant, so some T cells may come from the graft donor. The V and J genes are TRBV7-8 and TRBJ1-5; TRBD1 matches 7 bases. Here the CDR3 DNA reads TGTGCCAGCAGCCCCGACAGGGAGGGCCCCCAGCATTTT. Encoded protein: CASSPDREGPQHF.